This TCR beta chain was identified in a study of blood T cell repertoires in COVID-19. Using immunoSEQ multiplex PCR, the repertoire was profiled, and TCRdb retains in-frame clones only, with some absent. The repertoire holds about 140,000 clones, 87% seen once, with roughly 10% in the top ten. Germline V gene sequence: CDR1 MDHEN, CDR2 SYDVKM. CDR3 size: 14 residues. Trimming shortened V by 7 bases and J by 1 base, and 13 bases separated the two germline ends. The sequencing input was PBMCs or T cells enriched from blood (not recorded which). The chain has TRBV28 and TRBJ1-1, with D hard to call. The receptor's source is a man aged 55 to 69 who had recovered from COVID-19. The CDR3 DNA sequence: TGTGCCAGCAAGGTGTTGTGGAGGAACACTGAAGCTTTCTTT. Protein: CASKVLWRNTEAFF.